Presented here are 10 T cell receptor beta chains from one specimen sequenced in a study of T-cell memory formation after mild COVID-19. Via MiXCR, TCRdb re-called the 5' RACE reads, giving one row per CDR3 protein. The table lists 580,000 or so distinct CDR3 sequences, roughly a sixth of them singletons, with roughly 7.8% in the top ten. The material sequenced was PBMCs or a T cell subset sorted from them (not recorded which). The receptors come from an adult woman who had mild COVID-19 (a few samples of this study predate the infection). Cell type and time point are not known.

This clonotype has a handful of counts. The chain combines TRBV9 with TRBJ2-7; D call uncertain. CDR1 is SGDLS, CDR2 YYNGEE, per germline. V was trimmed by 0 bases and J by 3 bases, leaving 13 bases between them. The CDR3 is 15 amino acids. The CDR3 sequence: CASSVDWPRHYEQYF. The CDR3 DNA is TGTGCCAGCAGCGTAGATTGGCCCCGCCACTACGAGCAGTACTTC.

The J gene is TRBJ2-7, the V gene TRBV4-3; 7 bases line up with TRBD1. The CDR3 contains 18 residues. J lost 0 bases, V lost 2 bases, and 13 bases had no gene match. Germline V gene lookup returns CDR1 LGHNA and CDR2 YSLEER. CDR3 protein: CASSQKQITGTASYEQYF. The CDR3 coding sequence is TGCGCCAGCAGCCAAAAGCAGATTACCGGGACAGCCTCCTACGAGCAGTACTTC.

The chain links TRBV24-1 to TRBJ2-2; 7 bases are shared with TRBD1. The CDR3 has 15 residues. V trimming: 11 bases; J trimming: 2 bases; junction bases outside the gene matches: 10. Per germline, CDR1 KGHDR and CDR2 SFDVKD. The CDR3 region is CAIAPGQLNTGELFF. The DNA of the CDR3 is TGTGCCATCGCGCCGGGACAGCTTAACACCGGGGAGCTGTTTTTT.

The gene calls are TRBV20-1 and TRBJ2-7, with D possibly called TRBD1 or TRBD2 (5 bases each). V was trimmed by 1 base and J by 4 bases, leaving 17 bases between them. The CDR3 is 15 residues long. CDR1 is DFQATT and CDR2 is SNEGSKA in the germline V gene (reference sequence). The CDR3 protein is CSARAPGPLGYEQYF. CDR3 nucleotides: TGCAGTGCTAGAGCCCCGGGACCGCTCGGTTACGAGCAGTACTTC.

This clonotype was seen ten or more times. This sequence joins TRBV7-2 and TRBJ1-2; D not resolved. From germline, CDR1 is SGHTA and CDR2 FQGNSA. CDR3 length equals 12 residues. Trimming stripped 5 bases from V and 4 bases from J, with 8 bases between. CDR3 loop: CASSPPLYGYTF. CDR3 coding DNA: TGTGCCAGCAGCCCCCCCCTCTATGGCTACACCTTC.

The CDR3 sequence is CSARRGETYEQYF. CDR3 bases: TGCAGTGCTAGGAGGGGGGAAACCTACGAGCAGTACTTC. The rearrangement joins TRBV20-1 to TRBJ2-7; D is tentatively TRBD1 or TRBD2 (6 bases each). V lost 3 bases to trimming and J lost 2 bases, with 11 bases between them. The CDR3 runs 13 residues. Germline V gives CDR1 DFQATT, CDR2 SNEGSKA (reference sequence).

Only a few counts were recorded for this clonotype. The V call is TRBV20-1, the J call TRBJ2-1, with 7 bases fitting TRBD2. V lost 2 bases to trimming and J lost 8 bases; unmatched junction nucleotides: 9. Germline lookup yields CDR1 DFQATT and CDR2 SNEGSKA (reference sequence). This CDR3 region has 14 residues. The CDR3 loop reads CSARLAALGDEQFF. The CDR3 nucleotides are TGCAGTGCTAGACTAGCGGCCTTGGGTGATGAGCAGTTCTTC.

The chain couples TRBV2 to TRBJ2-7; 7 nucleotides match TRBD2. The junction had 16 bases not matched to a gene; V was cut back by 6 bases and J by 5 bases. Per germline, CDR1 SNHLY and CDR2 FYNNEI. The CDR3 covers 16 residues. CDR3 loop: CASRRGFGGSTHEQYF. CDR3 DNA: TGTGCCAGCAGGAGAGGATTTGGCGGGAGTACCCACGAGCAGTACTTC.

This clonotype has just a few counts. V gene TRBV5-1 combines with J gene TRBJ1-1, with a weak D call TRBD1 (6 bases). CDR1 and CDR2 (germline): SGHRS, YFSETQ. The CDR3 is made up of 17 amino acids. V shed 4 bases and J shed 1 base, with 20 bases lying between them. The CDR3 DNA is TGCGCCAGCAGCCCGGCGGGGGCGGGATTCGGGAACACTGAAGCTTTCTTT. It is translated as CASSPAGAGFGNTEAFF.

The rearrangement uses TRBV7-9 and TRBJ2-7; 8 bases map to TRBD2. The junction had 5 bases not matched to a gene; V was cut back by 5 bases and J by 2 bases. Germline loops: CDR1 SEHNR, CDR2 FQNEAQ (reference sequence). This CDR3 is 14 amino acids long. The CDR3 coding sequence is TGTGCCAGCAGCCAAGACGGGAGGGCCTACGAGCAGTACTTC. Its protein product is CASSQDGRAYEQYF.